These 15 T cell receptor beta chains originate from one sample sequenced in a study of OX40 agonist ivuxolimab in advanced cancers. Receptor amplification or capture employed the immunoSEQ multiplex PCR assay. In its TCRdb copy, this immuneACCESS table keeps in-frame sequences only and misses some clones. Where compared with another copy, unresolved V genes explain less than half of these, and the others have no known cause. This sample holds roughly 90,000 clones; roughly nine tenths were observed only once. The ten largest clones represent about 9% of the sample. This material consisted of CD4+ or CD8+ T cells sorted from blood, taken in a trial of the OX40 agonist ivuxolimab. The receptors derive from an adult with an advanced solid tumor such as melanoma, head and neck, liver or kidney cancer.

This sequence joins TRBV28 and TRBJ2-4; TRBD2 matches 13 bases. This CDR3 comprises 16 residues. The V and J ends lost 3 bases and 2 bases, in that order; junction bases with no gene match: 1. CDR1 is MDHEN and CDR2 is SYDVKM in the germline V gene. CDR3 region: CASSLGLAGPKNIQYF. The DNA for the CDR3 is TGTGCCAGCAGTTTGGGACTAGCGGGACCCAAAAACATTCAGTACTTC.

This clone was seen a single time. The chain links TRBV27 to TRBJ1-2; a possible D gene is TRBD1 (6 bases). The germline V gene encodes CDR1 MNHEY and CDR2 SMNVEV (reference sequence). V was clipped by 8 bases and J by 7 bases, with 20 bases between them. This CDR3 has 14 amino acids. This CDR3 reads CASSTATGYGGYTF. In nucleotides, the CDR3 is TGTGCCAGCTCTACTGCAACAGGGTACGGTGGCTACACCTTC.

This chain links TRBV7-8 with TRBJ2-6; no reliable D call. The CDR3 has 15 amino acids. Germline values: CDR1 SGHVS, CDR2 FQNEAQ. V was cut by 6 bases and J by 0 bases, with 9 bases left in between. CDR3: CASSWPISGANVLTF. The CDR3 DNA sequence: TGTGCCAGCAGTTGGCCGATCTCTGGGGCCAACGTCCTGACTTTC.

This sequence joins TRBV28 and TRBJ2-7, with D uncertain. From germline, CDR1 is MDHEN and CDR2 SYDVKM. The CDR3 totals 15 residues. Trimming removed 6 bases from V and 1 base from J, with 16 bases in between. The CDR3 nucleotides are TGTGCCAGCAGCCACTTAGGGCTGGGATCCTACGAGCAGTACTTC. Protein sequence: CASSHLGLGSYEQYF.

The chain combines TRBV9 with TRBJ2-3; D gene ambiguous. Germline V CDR1 and CDR2: SGDLS, YYNGEE. This CDR3 has 14 residues. V lost 2 bases and J lost 2, with 9 bases in between. CDR3 amino acids: CASSVQSYTDTQYF. In DNA, the CDR3 is TGTGCCAGCAGCGTTCAGAGTTACACAGATACGCAGTATTTT.

The rearrangement joins TRBV9 to TRBJ1-6; no clear D gene. Trimming left V 0 bases short and J 0 bases short, with 4 bases between. Germline V gives CDR1 SGDLS, CDR2 YYNGEE. The CDR3 extends over 15 amino acids. The DNA for the CDR3 is TGTGCCAGCAGCGTAGGACACTCCTATAATTCACCCCTCCACTTT. This codes for CASSVGHSYNSPLHF.

In regard to this clone: Other DNA sequences from this sample encode an identical CDR3 as well. The chain links TRBV27 to TRBJ1-1; D is undetermined. V gave up 6 bases and J gave up 0 bases, with 8 bases separating them. CDR1 and CDR2 (germline): MNHEY, SMNVEV (reference sequence). The CDR3 has 13 amino acids. The CDR3 region has the DNA TGTGCCAGCAGACTCCAAATGAACACTGAAGCTTTCTTT. Its protein is CASRLQMNTEAFF.

The chain carries TRBV6-5 and TRBJ1-4, with D tentatively TRBD1 (6 bases). Germline assignment: CDR1 MNHEY and CDR2 SVGAGI. Trimming pared 4 bases from V and 3 bases from J, leaving 12 bases between. This CDR3 has 15 amino acids. The CDR3 region has the DNA TGTGCCAGCAGTTTCACAGGGTTGGCTAATGAAAAACTGTTTTTT. Residues: CASSFTGLANEKLFF.

The chain links TRBV5-4 to TRBJ2-7, with 7 bases aligning to TRBD2. V was clipped by 4 bases and J by 0 bases; unmatched bases: 4. Germline V gene lookup returns CDR1 SGHNT and CDR2 YYREEE (reference sequence). The CDR3 is 14 residues long. CDR3 loop: CASSPGGSSYEQYF. The CDR3 DNA is TGTGCCAGCAGCCCCGGGGGGAGCTCCTACGAGCAGTACTTC. Full variable domain (remainder filled in from reference TRBV5-4 and TRBJ2-7): ETGVTQSPTHLIKTRGQQVTLRCSSQSGHNTVSWYQQALGQGPQFIFQYYREEENGRGNFPPRFSGLQFPNYSSELNVNALELDDSALYLCASSPGGSSYEQYFGPGTRLTVT.

V usage is TRBV6-5 and J usage is TRBJ2-1; D is uncertain. The CDR3 is 15 residues long. The V end was cut by 0 bases, the J end by 2 bases, with 8 bases between. Germline CDR1 MNHEY, CDR2 SVGAGI. The CDR3 DNA follows: TGTGCCAGCAGTTACTCCTCTGGAGCCTACAATGAGCAGTTCTTC. This codes for CASSYSSGAYNEQFF.

The sample holds one count of this clone. This chain links TRBV4-2 with TRBJ2-3; 8 bases agree with TRBD1. Germline V gene sequence: CDR1 LGHNA, CDR2 YNFKEQ. The V and J ends lost 0 bases and 2 bases, in that order; junction bases with no gene match: 4. The CDR3 is 16 amino acids. CDR3 residues: CASSQDRTGFTDTQYF. In nucleotides, the CDR3 is TGTGCCAGCAGCCAAGACCGGACAGGGTTCACAGATACGCAGTATTTT.

This CDR3 is CASSLGSGNTIYF. CDR3 DNA: TGTGCCAGCAGCTTAGGGTCTGGAAACACCATATATTTT. This chain joins TRBV11-2 and TRBJ1-3; unclear D gene. Trimming removed 1 base from V and 1 base from J, with 2 bases in between. The CDR3 is 13 amino acids. Looked up from germline, CDR1 is SGHAT and CDR2 is FQNNGV.

The V and J genes are TRBV12-5 and TRBJ1-3; 10 bases match TRBD1. CDR1 LGHNT and CDR2 FRNRAP come from the germline V gene. CDR3 length: 16 amino acids. V lost 5 bases and J lost 3; bases outside the gene matches: 7. CDR3 bases: TGTGCTAGTGGTCCTACGACAGGGGGCTATGGAAACACCATATATTTT. It is translated as CASGPTTGGYGNTIYF.

The rearrangement uses TRBV11-2 and TRBJ1-1; possibly TRBD1 for D (6 bases). In germline, CDR1 is SGHAT, CDR2 FQNNGV. CDR3 size: 17 residues. Trimming left V 1 base short and J 3 bases short, with 18 bases between. CDR3 nucleotide sequence: TGTGCCAGCAGCTTAGGTGCGACAGGCCTCGGAGACACTGAAGCTTTCTTT. It codes for CASSLGATGLGDTEAFF.

The J gene is TRBJ2-4, the V gene TRBV9; maybe TRBD2 (5 bases). CDR1 and CDR2 from the germline V gene are SGDLS and YYNGEE. With 0 bases removed from V and 0 bases from J, the gap between germline ends came to 16 bases. The CDR3 is made up of 18 amino acids. The CDR3, as DNA: TGTGCCAGCAGCGTAGAAAGGTTGAGGGCCCTAGCCAAAAACATTCAGTACTTC. Translating gives CASSVERLRALAKNIQYF.